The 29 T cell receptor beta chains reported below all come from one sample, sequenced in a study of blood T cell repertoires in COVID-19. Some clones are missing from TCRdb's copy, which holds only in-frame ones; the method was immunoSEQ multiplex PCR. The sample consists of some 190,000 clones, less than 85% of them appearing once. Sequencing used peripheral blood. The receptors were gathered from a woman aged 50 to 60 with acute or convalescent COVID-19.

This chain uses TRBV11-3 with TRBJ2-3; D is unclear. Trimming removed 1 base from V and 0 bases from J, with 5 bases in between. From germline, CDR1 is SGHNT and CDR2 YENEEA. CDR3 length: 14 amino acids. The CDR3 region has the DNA TGTGCCAGCAGCTTAGTTGCGAGCACAGATACGCAGTATTTT. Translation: CASSLVASTDTQYF.

The CDR3 sequence: CASSLRAADTQYF. The DNA of the CDR3 is TGTGCCAGCAGTTTGAGGGCTGCAGATACGCAGTATTTT. The chain links TRBV27 to TRBJ2-3, with a possible D match to TRBD2 (5 bases). This CDR3 region has 13 residues. CDR1 and CDR2 from the germline V gene are MNHEY and SMNVEV (reference sequence). V lost 3 bases to trimming and J lost 4 bases, with 8 bases between them.

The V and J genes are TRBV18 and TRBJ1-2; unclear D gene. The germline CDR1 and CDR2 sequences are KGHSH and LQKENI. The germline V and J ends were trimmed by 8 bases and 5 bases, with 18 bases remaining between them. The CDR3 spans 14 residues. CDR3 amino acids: CASTPEIKFYGYTF. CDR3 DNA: TGTGCCAGCACTCCGGAGATTAAGTTTTATGGCTACACCTTC.

The CDR3 protein is CASSSRGTGPYEQYF. The CDR3 DNA sequence: TGCGCCAGCAGCTCCCGTGGGACAGGCCCCTACGAGCAGTACTTC. The V and J genes are TRBV4-1 and TRBJ2-7; TRBD1 aligns across 8 bases. Germline V gene sequence: CDR1 MGHRA, CDR2 YSYEKL. CDR3 length: 15 amino acids. J lost 2 bases, V lost 5 bases, and 8 bases had no gene match.

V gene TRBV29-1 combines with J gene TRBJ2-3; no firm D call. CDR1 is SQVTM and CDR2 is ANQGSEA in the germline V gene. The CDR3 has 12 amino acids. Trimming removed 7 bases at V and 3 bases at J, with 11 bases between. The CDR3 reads CSGGLITDTQYF. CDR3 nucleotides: TGCAGCGGTGGCCTTATTACAGATACGCAGTATTTT.

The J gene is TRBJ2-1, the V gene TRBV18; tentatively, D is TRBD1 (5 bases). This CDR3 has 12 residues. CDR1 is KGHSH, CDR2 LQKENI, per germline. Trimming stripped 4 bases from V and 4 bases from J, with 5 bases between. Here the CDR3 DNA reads TGTGCCAGCTCACAGGGGTACAATGAGCAGTTCTTC. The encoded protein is CASSQGYNEQFF.

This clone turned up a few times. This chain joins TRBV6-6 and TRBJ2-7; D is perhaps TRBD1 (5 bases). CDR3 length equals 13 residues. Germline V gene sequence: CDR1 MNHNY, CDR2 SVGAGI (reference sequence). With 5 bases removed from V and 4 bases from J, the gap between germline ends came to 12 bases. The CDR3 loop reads CASSGGRAYEQYF. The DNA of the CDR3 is TGTGCCAGCAGTGGTGGCAGGGCGTACGAGCAGTACTTC.

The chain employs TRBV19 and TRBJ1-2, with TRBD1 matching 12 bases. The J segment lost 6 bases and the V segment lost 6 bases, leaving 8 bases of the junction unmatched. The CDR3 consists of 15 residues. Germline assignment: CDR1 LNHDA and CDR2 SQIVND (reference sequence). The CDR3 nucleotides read TGTGCCAGTAGCCGGGGGGGACAGGGGGCGAATGGCTACACCTTC. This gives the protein CASSRGGQGANGYTF. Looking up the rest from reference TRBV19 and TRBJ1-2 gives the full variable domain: DGGITQSPKYLFRKEGQNVTLSCEQNLNHDAMYWYRQDPGQGLRLIYYSQIVNDFQKGDIAEGYSVSREKKESFPLTVTSAQKNPTAFYLCASSRGGQGANGYTFGSGTRLTVV.

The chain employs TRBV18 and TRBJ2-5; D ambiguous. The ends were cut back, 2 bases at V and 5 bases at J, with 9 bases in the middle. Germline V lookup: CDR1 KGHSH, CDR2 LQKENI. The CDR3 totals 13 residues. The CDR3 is CASSPFESETQYF. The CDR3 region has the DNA TGTGCCAGCTCACCATTTGAGAGTGAGACCCAGTACTTC.

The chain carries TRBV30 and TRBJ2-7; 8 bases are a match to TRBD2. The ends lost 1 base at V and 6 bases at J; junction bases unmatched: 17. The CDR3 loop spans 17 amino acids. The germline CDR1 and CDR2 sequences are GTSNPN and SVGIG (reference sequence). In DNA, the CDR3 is TGTGCCTGGAGTGCCGGCATTAACCCAGCGGGAGTTTCCGAGCAGTACTTC. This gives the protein CAWSAGINPAGVSEQYF.

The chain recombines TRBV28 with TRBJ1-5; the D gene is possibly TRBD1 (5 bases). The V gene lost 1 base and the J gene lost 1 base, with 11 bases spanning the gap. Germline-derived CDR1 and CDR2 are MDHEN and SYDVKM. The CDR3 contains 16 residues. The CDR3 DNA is TGTGCCAGCAGTTTATTGGGGCAGGGAAGCAATCAGCCCCAGCATTTT. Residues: CASSLLGQGSNQPQHF. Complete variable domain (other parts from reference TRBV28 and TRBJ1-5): DVKVTQSSRYLVKRTGEKVFLECVQDMDHENMFWYRQDPGLGLRLIYFSYDVKMKEKGDIPEGYSVSREKKERFSLILESASTNQTSMYLCASSLLGQGSNQPQHFGDGTRLSIL.

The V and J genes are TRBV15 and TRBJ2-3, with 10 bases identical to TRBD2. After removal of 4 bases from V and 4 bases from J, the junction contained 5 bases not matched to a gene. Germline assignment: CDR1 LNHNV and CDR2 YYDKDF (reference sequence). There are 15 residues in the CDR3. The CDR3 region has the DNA TGTGCCACCAGCAAAGGACTAGCGGCCGCAGATACGCAGTATTTT. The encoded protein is CATSKGLAAADTQYF.

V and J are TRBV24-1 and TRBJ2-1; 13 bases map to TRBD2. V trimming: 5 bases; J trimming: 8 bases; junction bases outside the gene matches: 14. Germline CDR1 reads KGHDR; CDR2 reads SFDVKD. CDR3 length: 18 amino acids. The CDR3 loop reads CATSAFPRTSGREDEQFF. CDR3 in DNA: TGTGCCACCAGTGCCTTCCCCCGGACTAGCGGGAGAGAGGATGAGCAGTTCTTC.

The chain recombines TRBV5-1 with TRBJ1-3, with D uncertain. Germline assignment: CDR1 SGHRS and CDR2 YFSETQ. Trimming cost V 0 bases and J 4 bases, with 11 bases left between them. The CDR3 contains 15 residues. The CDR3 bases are TGCGCCAGCAGCTTGGAGGTAGCTATCGGAAACACCATATATTTT. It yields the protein CASSLEVAIGNTIYF.

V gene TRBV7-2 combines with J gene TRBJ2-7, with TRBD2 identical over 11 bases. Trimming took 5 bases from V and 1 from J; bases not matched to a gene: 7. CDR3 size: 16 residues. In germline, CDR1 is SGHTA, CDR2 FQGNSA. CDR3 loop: CASSPATSGGSYEQYF. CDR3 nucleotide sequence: TGTGCCAGCAGCCCGGCAACTAGCGGGGGATCCTACGAGCAGTACTTC.

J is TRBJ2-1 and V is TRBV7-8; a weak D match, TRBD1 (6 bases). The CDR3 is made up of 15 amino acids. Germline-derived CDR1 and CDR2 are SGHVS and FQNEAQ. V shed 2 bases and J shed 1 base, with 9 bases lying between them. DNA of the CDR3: TGTGCCAGCAGCTTAAGGCAGGGGTCCTACAATGAGCAGTTCTTC. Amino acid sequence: CASSLRQGSYNEQFF.

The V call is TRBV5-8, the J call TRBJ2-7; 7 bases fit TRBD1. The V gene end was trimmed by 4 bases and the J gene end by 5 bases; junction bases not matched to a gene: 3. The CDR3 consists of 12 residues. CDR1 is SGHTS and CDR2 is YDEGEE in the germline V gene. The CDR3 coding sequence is TGTGCCAGCAGCCGAGACAGGGACGAGCAGTACTTC. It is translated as CASSRDRDEQYF.

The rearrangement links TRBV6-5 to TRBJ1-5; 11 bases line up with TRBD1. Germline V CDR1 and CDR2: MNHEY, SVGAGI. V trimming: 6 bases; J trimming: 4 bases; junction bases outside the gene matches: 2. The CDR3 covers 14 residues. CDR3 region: CASRGTGGNQPQHF. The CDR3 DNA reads TGTGCCAGCAGGGGGACAGGGGGAAATCAGCCCCAGCATTTT.

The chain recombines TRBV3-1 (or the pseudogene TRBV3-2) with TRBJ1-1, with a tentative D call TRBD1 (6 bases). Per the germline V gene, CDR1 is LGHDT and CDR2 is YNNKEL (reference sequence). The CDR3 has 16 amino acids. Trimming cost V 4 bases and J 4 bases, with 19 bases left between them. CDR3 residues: CASSRGTGTRGTEAFF. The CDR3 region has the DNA TGTGCCAGCAGCCGCGGAACCGGGACACGGGGCACTGAAGCTTTCTTT.

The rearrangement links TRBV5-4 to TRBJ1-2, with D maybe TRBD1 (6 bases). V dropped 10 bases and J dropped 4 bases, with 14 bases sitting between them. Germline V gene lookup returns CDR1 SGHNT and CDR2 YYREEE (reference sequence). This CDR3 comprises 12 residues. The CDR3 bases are TGTGCCTCCAAAGGGGGTAGCTATGGCTACACCTTC. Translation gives CASKGGSYGYTF.

The chain's CDR3 is CASSEEKEQYF. CDR3 in DNA: TGCGCCAGCAGTGAAGAGAAGGAGCAGTACTTC. The chain combines TRBV10-1 with TRBJ2-7; D is undetermined. Deletions cut 3 bases from V and 7 bases from J, with 7 bases between. Germline CDR1 reads WNHNN; CDR2 reads SYGVQD (reference sequence). The CDR3 sequence is 11 residues long.

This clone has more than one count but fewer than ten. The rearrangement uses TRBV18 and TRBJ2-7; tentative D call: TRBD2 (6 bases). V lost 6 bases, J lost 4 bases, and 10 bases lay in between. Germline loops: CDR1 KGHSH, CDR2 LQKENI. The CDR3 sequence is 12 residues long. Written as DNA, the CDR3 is TGTGCCAGCTCCACTGCGGGGTACGAGCAGTACTTC. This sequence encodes CASSTAGYEQYF.

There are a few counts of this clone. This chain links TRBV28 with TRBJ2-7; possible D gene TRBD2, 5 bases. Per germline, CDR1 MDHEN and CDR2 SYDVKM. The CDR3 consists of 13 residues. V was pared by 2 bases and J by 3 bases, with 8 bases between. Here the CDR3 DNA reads TGTGCCAGCAGTTTAACCGGGAACTACGAGCAGTACTTC. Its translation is CASSLTGNYEQYF.

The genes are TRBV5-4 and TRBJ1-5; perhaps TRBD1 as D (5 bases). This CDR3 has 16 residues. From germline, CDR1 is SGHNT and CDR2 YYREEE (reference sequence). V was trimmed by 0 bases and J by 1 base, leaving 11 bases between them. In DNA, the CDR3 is TGTGCCAGCAGCTTGGCGGCGGCAGGGAGCAATCAGCCCCAGCATTTT. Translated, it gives CASSLAAAGSNQPQHF.

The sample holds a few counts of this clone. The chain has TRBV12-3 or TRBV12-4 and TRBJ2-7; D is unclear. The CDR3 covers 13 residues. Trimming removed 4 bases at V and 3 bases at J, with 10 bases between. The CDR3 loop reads CASSYNPDYEQYF. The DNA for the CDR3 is TGTGCCAGCAGTTACAACCCCGACTACGAGCAGTACTTC.

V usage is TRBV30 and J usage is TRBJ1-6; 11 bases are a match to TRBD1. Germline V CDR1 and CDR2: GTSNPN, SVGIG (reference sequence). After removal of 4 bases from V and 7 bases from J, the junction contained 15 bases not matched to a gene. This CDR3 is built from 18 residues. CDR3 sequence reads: CAWTRLRGTGGSNSPLHF. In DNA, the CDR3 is TGTGCCTGGACCCGTCTACGAGGGACAGGGGGTAGCAATTCACCCCTCCACTTT.

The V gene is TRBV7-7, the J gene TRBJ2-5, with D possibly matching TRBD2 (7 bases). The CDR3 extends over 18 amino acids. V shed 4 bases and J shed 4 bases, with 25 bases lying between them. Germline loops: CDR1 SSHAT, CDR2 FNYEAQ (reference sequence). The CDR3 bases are TGTGCCAGCAGCTCTGAGCTAGCGGCCCTAAGGGGGGCAGAGACCCAGTACTTC. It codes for CASSSELAALRGAETQYF.

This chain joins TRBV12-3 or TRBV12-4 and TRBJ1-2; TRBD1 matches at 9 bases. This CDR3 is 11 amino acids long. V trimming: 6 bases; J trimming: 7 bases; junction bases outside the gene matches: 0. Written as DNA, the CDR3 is TGTGCCAGCAGGGACAGGGGTGGCTACACCTTC. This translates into CASRDRGGYTF.

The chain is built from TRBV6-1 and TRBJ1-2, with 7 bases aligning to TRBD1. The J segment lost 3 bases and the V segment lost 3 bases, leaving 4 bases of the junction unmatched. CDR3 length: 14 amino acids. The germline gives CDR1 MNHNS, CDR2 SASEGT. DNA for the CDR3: TGTGCCAGCAGTGAGGTCACAGGGGACTATGGCTACACCTTC. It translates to CASSEVTGDYGYTF.